The 2 T cell receptor beta chains in this list originate from one sample, sequenced in a study of neurological immune-mediated disorders. TCRdb redid the calling of the 5' RACE reads with MiXCR, one entry per CDR3 protein. The sample yields tens of thousands of distinct CDR3 sequences, approximately 4.2% seen once. The sample consisted of PBMCs. The source of these receptors is a man aged 25 to 40 with multiple sclerosis.

This clonotype was observed many times. This chain uses TRBV6-5 with TRBJ1-6, with D maybe TRBD1 (5 bases). The V and J ends lost 6 bases and 7 bases respectively, with 16 bases between them. The CDR3 covers 15 residues. CDR1 is MNHEY and CDR2 is SVGAGI in the germline V gene. The CDR3 DNA reads TGTGCCAGCAGGCCTCCGGGACGGACCAATTCACCCCTCCACTTT. Translated: CASRPPGRTNSPLHF.

This clonotype was recorded a few times. V usage is TRBV5-1 and J usage is TRBJ1-1; D not resolved. The CDR3 sequence is 15 residues long. The V gene's germline CDR1 is SGHRS and CDR2 YFSETQ. Trimming cost V 0 bases and J 1 base, with 10 bases left between them. The CDR3 sequence is CASSLVPAGNTEAFF. CDR3 DNA: TGCGCCAGCAGCTTGGTACCAGCCGGGAACACTGAAGCTTTCTTT.